This passage covers 18 T cell receptor beta chains from one sample sequenced in a study of tissue T cells after allogeneic stem cell transplantation. The method was immunoSEQ multiplex PCR; TCRdb's version includes in-frame clones alone and lacks a portion of them. The table lists about 24,000 clones, around 79% of them singletons, with roughly 7.7% in the top ten. This specimen was tissue from the ileum, taken at autopsy. Receptor source: an older female donor with lung cancer.

The V and J genes are TRBV19 and TRBJ2-7; no clear D. Per the germline V gene, CDR1 is LNHDA and CDR2 is SQIVND (reference sequence). With 3 bases removed from V and 3 bases from J, the gap between germline ends came to 6 bases. The CDR3 length is 12 residues. CDR3 loop: CASSIRGYEQYF. DNA for the CDR3: TGTGCCAGTAGTATCCGCGGCTACGAGCAGTACTTC.

This sequence joins TRBV18 and TRBJ1-1; 7 nucleotides agree with TRBD1. J lost 1 base, V lost 5 bases, and 4 bases had no gene match. The CDR3 totals 14 residues. Germline CDR1 reads KGHSH; CDR2 reads LQKENI. In nucleotides, the CDR3 is TGTGCCAGCTCAGCGGACAGGAAGAACACTGAAGCTTTCTTT. It specifies CASSADRKNTEAFF.

The J gene is TRBJ1-1, the V gene TRBV4-2, with D tentatively TRBD1 (5 bases). Germline CDR1 is LGHNA and CDR2 is YNFKEQ. CDR3 length: 14 residues. The V gene lost 1 base and the J gene lost 6 bases, with 12 bases spanning the gap. CDR3 sequence: CASSQASGGAEAFF. The DNA for the CDR3 is TGTGCCAGCAGCCAAGCGTCGGGGGGGGCTGAAGCTTTCTTT.

Only a few counts were recorded for this clone. J is TRBJ1-2 and V is TRBV3-1 (or the pseudogene TRBV3-2); tentative D call: TRBD1 (6 bases). Germline CDR1 LGHDT, CDR2 YNNKEL (reference sequence). CDR3 length: 16 amino acids. V dropped 2 bases and J dropped 2 bases, with 15 bases sitting between them. CDR3 DNA: TGTGCCAGCAGCCAATTACAGGGTTCGACCAACTATGGCTACACCTTC. Translating gives CASSQLQGSTNYGYTF.

The V gene is TRBV18, the J gene TRBJ1-6, with a possible D match to TRBD1 (6 bases). V lost 3 bases to trimming and J lost 8 bases, with 17 bases between them. The germline V gene encodes CDR1 KGHSH and CDR2 LQKENI. This CDR3 is 16 amino acids long. This chain's CDR3 is CASSPMQQGPDSPLHF. CDR3 nucleotide sequence: TGTGCCAGCTCACCTATGCAACAGGGCCCGGATTCACCCCTCCACTTT.

Only a few counts were recorded for this clone. The chain carries TRBV2 and TRBJ1-3; TRBD1 agrees at 7 bases. The ends lost 8 bases at V and 0 bases at J; junction bases unmatched: 13. The germline gives CDR1 SNHLY, CDR2 FYNNEI. This CDR3 has 17 residues. CDR3 loop: CASRGILQGRSGNTIYF. The CDR3 nucleotides are TGTGCCAGCCGAGGCATATTACAGGGGCGCTCTGGAAACACCATATATTTT.

The V gene is TRBV10-1, the J gene TRBJ2-3; 7 bases agree with TRBD2. The CDR3 has 16 residues. The V gene's germline CDR1 is WNHNN and CDR2 SYGVQD (reference sequence). The trim removed 0 bases at V and 2 bases at J, leaving 5 bases unmatched. This CDR3 is CASSESGAGFTDTQYF. The CDR3 coding sequence is TGCGCCAGCAGTGAGTCAGGAGCGGGATTCACAGATACGCAGTATTTT.

The chain is built from TRBV18 and TRBJ1-4; 9 nucleotides align to TRBD1. CDR3 length equals 14 residues. The germline CDR1 and CDR2 sequences are KGHSH and LQKENI. V was clipped by 6 bases and J by 4 bases; unmatched bases: 3. CDR3 protein: CASSGTGINEKLFF. DNA of the CDR3: TGTGCCAGCTCCGGGACAGGGATTAATGAAAAACTGTTTTTT.

This clone occurred a few times. The rearrangement links TRBV30 to TRBJ2-1; 10 bases are a match to TRBD2. The V gene end was trimmed by 2 bases and the J gene end by 5 bases; junction bases not matched to a gene: 3. The CDR3 spans 14 residues. Per the germline V gene, CDR1 is GTSNPN and CDR2 is SVGIG (reference sequence). In DNA form, the CDR3 reads TGTGCCTGGAGTCCCGGGACTAGCGACAATGAGCAGTTCTTC. It encodes CAWSPGTSDNEQFF.

This clone has just a few counts. The V and J genes are TRBV2 and TRBJ1-6; D is perhaps TRBD1 (6 bases). Per germline, CDR1 SNHLY and CDR2 FYNNEI. V was cut by 6 bases and J by 6 bases, with 9 bases left in between. The CDR3 sequence is 13 residues long. In nucleotides, the CDR3 is TGTGCCAGCAGGGGGACAAGTAATTCACCCCTCCACTTT. Amino acid sequence: CASRGTSNSPLHF.

This clone is categorized as medium-sized. The chain recombines TRBV11-2 with TRBJ2-7, with 9 bases aligning to TRBD2. V shed 0 bases, J shed 6 bases, and the junction held 9 bases outside the gene matches. This CDR3 comprises 16 residues. The germline gives CDR1 SGHAT, CDR2 FQNNGV. For the CDR3, the DNA is TGTGCCAGCAGCTTAGAGGCGGGGGGGCAGTCCACCGAGCAGTACTTC. This translates into CASSLEAGGQSTEQYF.

This clone has more than one count but fewer than ten. V gene TRBV29-1 combines with J gene TRBJ1-1, with D perhaps matching TRBD1 (6 bases). Germline values: CDR1 SQVTM, CDR2 ANQGSEA. V was trimmed by 3 bases and J by 2 bases, leaving 13 bases between them. This CDR3 comprises 14 residues. CDR3 bases: TGCAGCGTTGATAAGGGGGTTCTTAACACTGAAGCTTTCTTT. It is translated as CSVDKGVLNTEAFF. The full variable domain, its missing parts supplied by reference TRBV29-1 and TRBJ1-1, is SAVISQKPSRDICQRGTSLTIQCQVDSQVTMMFWYRQQPGQSLTLIATANQGSEATYESGFVIDKFPISRPNLTFSTLTVSNMSPEDSSIYLCSVDKGVLNTEAFFGQGTRLTVV.

This clone was counted only a few times. The chain has TRBV2 and TRBJ2-1, with 10 positions matching TRBD2. CDR1 is SNHLY and CDR2 is FYNNEI in the germline V gene. The CDR3 loop spans 17 amino acids. V lost 5 bases, J lost 0 bases, and 7 bases stayed unmatched. This CDR3 is CASSRRTSGFSYNEQFF. The CDR3 bases are TGTGCCAGCAGTAGAAGGACTAGCGGCTTCTCCTACAATGAGCAGTTCTTC.

V and J are TRBV29-1 and TRBJ1-2; a weak D match, TRBD1 (5 bases). CDR3 length: 11 amino acids. Per the germline V gene, CDR1 is SQVTM and CDR2 is ANQGSEA. V was trimmed by 3 bases and J by 8 bases, leaving 10 bases between them. The DNA of the CDR3 is TGCAGCGTTGAGTCAGGGCGAGGCTACACCTTC. It specifies CSVESGRGYTF.

This chain connects TRBV7-3 to TRBJ1-1; possibly TRBD1 for D (6 bases). The CDR3 spans 14 residues. Trimming removed 1 base from V and 5 bases from J, with 11 bases in between. Germline V lookup: CDR1 SGHTA, CDR2 FQGTGA. The CDR3 sequence is CASSLRSGDTEAFF. In nucleotides, the CDR3 is TGTGCCAGCAGCTTAAGGTCAGGGGATACTGAAGCTTTCTTT.

The J gene is TRBJ2-2, the V gene TRBV1; TRBD2 was called by the table and not checked on the DNA. TRBV1 is designated a pseudogene. The CDR3 extends over 17 amino acids. CDR3 nucleotides: TGCACCAGCGGGACCGGGACTAGCGGAGCGAACACCGGGGAGCTGTTTTTT. It codes for CTSGTGTSGANTGELFF.

J is TRBJ1-4 and V is TRBV2, with D maybe TRBD1 (5 bases). CDR3 size: 14 residues. CDR1 SNHLY and CDR2 FYNNEI come from the germline V gene. The V gene lost 3 bases and the J gene lost 14 bases, with 19 bases spanning the gap. CDR3 in amino acids: CASSEIGGRGILFF. DNA for the CDR3: TGTGCCAGCAGTGAGATTGGGGGACGGGGGATTCTGTTTTTT.

The genes are TRBV9 and TRBJ2-2; 7 nucleotides match TRBD1. J lost 0 bases, V lost 3 bases, and 5 bases had no gene match. This CDR3 comprises 16 residues. CDR1 and CDR2 (germline): SGDLS, YYNGEE. This chain's CDR3 is CASSGSGQPNTGELFF. The CDR3 DNA reads as TGTGCCAGCAGCGGTTCGGGACAGCCGAACACCGGGGAGCTGTTTTTT. The complete variable domain, with remaining parts taken from reference TRBV9 and TRBJ2-2, reads DSGVTQTPKHLITATGQRVTLRCSPRSGDLSVYWYQQSLDQGLQFLIQYYNGEERAKGNILERFSAQQFPDLHSELNLSSLELGDSALYFCASSGSGQPNTGELFFGEGSRLTVL.